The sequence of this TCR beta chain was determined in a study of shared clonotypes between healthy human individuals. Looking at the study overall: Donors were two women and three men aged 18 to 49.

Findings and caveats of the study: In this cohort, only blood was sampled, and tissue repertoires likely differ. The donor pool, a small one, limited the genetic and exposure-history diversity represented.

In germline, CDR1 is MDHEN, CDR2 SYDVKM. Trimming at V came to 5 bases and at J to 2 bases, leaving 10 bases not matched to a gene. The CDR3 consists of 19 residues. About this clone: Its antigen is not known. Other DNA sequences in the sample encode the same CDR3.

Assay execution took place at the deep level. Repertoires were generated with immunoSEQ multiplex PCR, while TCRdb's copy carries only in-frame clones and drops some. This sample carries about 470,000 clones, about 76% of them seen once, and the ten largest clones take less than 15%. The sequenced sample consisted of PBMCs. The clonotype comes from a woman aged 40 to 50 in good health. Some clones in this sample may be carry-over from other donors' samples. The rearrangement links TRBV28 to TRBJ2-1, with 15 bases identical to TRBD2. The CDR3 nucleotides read TGTGCCAGCAGTCCTGGACTAGCGGGAGGGCCCCGAACCTACAATGAGCAGTTCTTC. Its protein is CASSPGLAGGPRTYNEQFF.